This T cell receptor beta chain is from a study of identical twins. The study's findings and limits: Out-of-frame alpha sequences common to twins exhibited an excess of low generation probability. These conclusions were based on statistical analysis (cross-sectional, not following the same donors). Cord blood's abundant beta clonotypes had fewer insertions, unlike memory repertoires. Twin sharing of out-of-frame TCR alpha was underestimated by models in monozygotic pairs.

The sample holds a few counts of this clonotype. Its antigen remains unidentified. Germline V lookup: CDR1 MGHDK, CDR2 SYGVNS. The CDR3 loop spans 13 amino acids. Trimming removed 7 bases at V and 2 bases at J, with 11 bases between. Each CDR3 protein is one row after TCRdb ran MiXCR on the 5' RACE reads. The data hold some 320,000 distinct CDR3 sequences, with 12% observed a single time. These data are also associated with another study on yellow fever vaccine responses in identical twins.

The specimen sequenced was CD8+ T cells sorted from blood. The chain combines TRBV25-1 with TRBJ2-5; D is perhaps TRBD2 (6 bases). The receptor was isolated from a woman aged 18-30 years in good health. The CDR3 DNA follows: TGTGCCAGCACCGGGACTTCACAAGAGACCCAGTACTTC. Its protein is CASTGTSQETQYF.